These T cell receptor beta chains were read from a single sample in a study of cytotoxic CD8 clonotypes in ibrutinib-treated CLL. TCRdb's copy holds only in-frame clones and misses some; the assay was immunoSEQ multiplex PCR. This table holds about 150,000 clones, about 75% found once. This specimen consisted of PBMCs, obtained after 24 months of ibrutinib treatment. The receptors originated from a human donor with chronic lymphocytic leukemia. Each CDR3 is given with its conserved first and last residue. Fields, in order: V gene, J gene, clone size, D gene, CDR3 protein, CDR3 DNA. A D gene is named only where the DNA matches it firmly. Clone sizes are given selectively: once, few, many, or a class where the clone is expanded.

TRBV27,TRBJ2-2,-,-,CASSLVTPDTGELFF,TGTGCCAGCAGTTTAGTCACACCGGACACCGGGGAGCTGTTTTTT
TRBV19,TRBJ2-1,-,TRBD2,CASSRGSGGWNEQFF,TGTGCCAGTAGTAGGGGTAGCGGGGGGTGGAATGAGCAGTTCTTC
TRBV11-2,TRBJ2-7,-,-,CASSLDPFDEQYF,TGTGCCAGCAGCTTAGATCCCTTCGACGAGCAGTACTTC
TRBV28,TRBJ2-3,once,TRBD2,CASREAGAGDTQYF,TGTGCCAGCAGAGAGGCGGGAGCAGGAGATACGCAGTATTTT
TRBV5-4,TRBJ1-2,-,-,CASSQDGTNYGYTF,TGTGCCAGCAGCCAGGACGGGACTAACTATGGCTACACCTTC
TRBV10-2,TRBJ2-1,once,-,CASSEGLLEQFF,TGCGCCAGCAGTGAGGGCCTACTTGAGCAGTTCTTC
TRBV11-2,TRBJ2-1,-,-,CASSKGLPYNEQFF,TGTGCCAGCAGCAAGGGGCTTCCCTACAATGAGCAGTTCTTC
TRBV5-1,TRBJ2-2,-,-,CASSSSTTTGELFF,TGCGCCAGCAGCTCGTCAACTACCACCGGGGAGCTGTTTTTT
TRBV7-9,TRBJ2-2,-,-,CASSLSLAGGELFF,TGTGCCAGCAGCTTAAGCCTAGCCGGCGGGGAGCTGTTTTTT
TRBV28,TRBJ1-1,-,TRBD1,CASRLTGDPEAFF,TGTGCCAGCAGGCTGACAGGGGATCCTGAAGCTTTCTTT
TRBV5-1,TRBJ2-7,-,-,CASSAGQAYEQYF,TGCGCCAGCAGCGCCGGGCAGGCCTACGAGCAGTACTTC
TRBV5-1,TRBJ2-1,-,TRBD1,CASSPGTGGGSGSFLYNEQFF,TGCGCCAGCAGCCCGGGGACAGGGGGCGGGAGCGGGAGTTTTTTGTACAATGAGCAGTTCTTC
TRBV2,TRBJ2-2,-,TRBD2,CASSGTSTNTGELFF,TGTGCCAGCAGCGGGACTAGTACGAACACCGGGGAGCTGTTTTTT